The present T cell receptor (beta chain) was sequenced within a study of blood T cell repertoires in COVID-19. Study in general: Sites in the United States, Italy and Spain provided acute and convalescent COVID-19 samples. T cells, B-cell-depleted T cells, or PBMCs provided the cDNA or gDNA that served as material.

Study processing details: Nucleated cell counts were estimated from reference gene primer amplification. Only in-frame clones appear in the TCRdb table, and some are missing; sequencing was by immunoSEQ multiplex PCR. The V and J calls and the clone size are those of that table, but D and trimming were determined from the DNA. The table records around 140,000 clones, 86% of them present only once. Seattle enrolled patients during active infection and tracked them longitudinally. CDR1 and CDR2 (germline): SGHTA, FQGNSA. CDR3 size: 14 residues. V shed 5 bases and J 9 bases; nucleotides not matched to a gene: 6.

The source of this sequence is a woman aged 70-85 years with COVID-19, enrolled during active disease. This sequence joins TRBV7-2 and TRBJ2-1; 11 bases match TRBD2. Sequencing used peripheral blood. This CDR3 is CASSSSGGAIEQFF. The CDR3 region has the DNA TGTGCCAGCAGCAGTAGCGGGGGGGCTATTGAGCAGTTCTTC.